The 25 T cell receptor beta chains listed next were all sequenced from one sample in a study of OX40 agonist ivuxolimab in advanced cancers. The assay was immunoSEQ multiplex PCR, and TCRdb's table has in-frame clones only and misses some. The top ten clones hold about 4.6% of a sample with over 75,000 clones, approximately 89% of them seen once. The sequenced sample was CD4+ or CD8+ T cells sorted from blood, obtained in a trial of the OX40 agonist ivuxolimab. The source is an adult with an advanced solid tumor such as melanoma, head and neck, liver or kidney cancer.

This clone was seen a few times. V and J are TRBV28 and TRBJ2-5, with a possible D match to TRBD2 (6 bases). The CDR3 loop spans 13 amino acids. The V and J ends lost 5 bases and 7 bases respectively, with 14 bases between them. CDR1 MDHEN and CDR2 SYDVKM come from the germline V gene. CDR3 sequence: CASSRGKGGTQYF. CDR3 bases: TGTGCCAGCAGTCGCGGGAAAGGAGGGACCCAGTACTTC.

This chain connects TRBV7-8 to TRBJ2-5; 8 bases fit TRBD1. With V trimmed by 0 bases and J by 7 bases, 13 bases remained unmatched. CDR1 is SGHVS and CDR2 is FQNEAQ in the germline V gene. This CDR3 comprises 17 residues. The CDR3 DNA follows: TGTGCCAGCAGCTTAGCGAGCAGGGGGCCCCACCCAGGGACCCAGTACTTC. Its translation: CASSLASRGPHPGTQYF.

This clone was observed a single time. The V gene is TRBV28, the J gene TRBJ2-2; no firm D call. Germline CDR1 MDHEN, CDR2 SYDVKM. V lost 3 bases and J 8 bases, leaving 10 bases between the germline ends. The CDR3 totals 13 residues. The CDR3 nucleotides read TGTGCCAGCAGTTTTCGGATCGGGGGGGAGCTGTTTTTT. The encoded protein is CASSFRIGGELFF.

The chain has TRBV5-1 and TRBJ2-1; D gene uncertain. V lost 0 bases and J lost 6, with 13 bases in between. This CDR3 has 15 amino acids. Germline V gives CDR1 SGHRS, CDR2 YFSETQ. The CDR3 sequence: CASSLGSGNINEQFF. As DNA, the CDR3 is TGCGCCAGCAGCTTGGGGTCAGGAAATATCAATGAGCAGTTCTTC. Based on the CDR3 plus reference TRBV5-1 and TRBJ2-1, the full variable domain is KAGVTQTPRYLIKTRGQQVTLSCSPISGHRSVSWYQQTPGQGLQFLFEYFSETQRNKGNFPGRFSGRQFSNSRSEMNVSTLELGDSALYLCASSLGSGNINEQFFGPGTRLTVL.

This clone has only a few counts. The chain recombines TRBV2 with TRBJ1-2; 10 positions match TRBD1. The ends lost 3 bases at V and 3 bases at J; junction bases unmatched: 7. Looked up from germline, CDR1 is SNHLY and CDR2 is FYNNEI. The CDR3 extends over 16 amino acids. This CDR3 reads CASSDGTGERHYGYTF. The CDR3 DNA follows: TGTGCCAGCAGTGACGGGACAGGGGAACGGCACTATGGCTACACCTTC.

The CDR3 region has the DNA TGTGCCAGTACCGCCCAAGTATCCACCGGGGAGCTGTTTTTT. Translation gives CASTAQVSTGELFF. The rearrangement joins TRBV19 to TRBJ2-2; D ambiguous. Germline V gene data show CDR1 as LNHDA and CDR2 as SQIVND (reference sequence). CDR3 length equals 14 residues. V gave up 7 bases and J gave up 4 bases, with 13 bases separating them.

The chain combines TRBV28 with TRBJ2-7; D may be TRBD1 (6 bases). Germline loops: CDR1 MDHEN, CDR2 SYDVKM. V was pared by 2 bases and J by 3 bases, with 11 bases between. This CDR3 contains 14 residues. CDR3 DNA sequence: TGTGCCAGCAGTTTAAGGGACACCCACTACGAGCAGTACGTC. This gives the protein CASSLRDTHYEQYV.

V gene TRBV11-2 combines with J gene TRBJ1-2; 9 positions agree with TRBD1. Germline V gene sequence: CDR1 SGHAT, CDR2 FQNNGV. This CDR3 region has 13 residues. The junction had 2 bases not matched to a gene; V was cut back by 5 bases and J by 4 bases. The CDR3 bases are TGTGCCAGCAGCCTGGACAGGGGCTATGGCTACACCTTC. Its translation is CASSLDRGYGYTF.

The CDR3 DNA is TGTGCCAGCAGCTTAGGTCAGCCAGATACGCAGTATTTT. Residues: CASSLGQPDTQYF. The V gene is TRBV11-2, the J gene TRBJ2-3; no clear D gene. The CDR3 consists of 13 residues. V lost 1 base, J lost 4 bases, and 6 bases lay in between. From germline, CDR1 is SGHAT and CDR2 FQNNGV.

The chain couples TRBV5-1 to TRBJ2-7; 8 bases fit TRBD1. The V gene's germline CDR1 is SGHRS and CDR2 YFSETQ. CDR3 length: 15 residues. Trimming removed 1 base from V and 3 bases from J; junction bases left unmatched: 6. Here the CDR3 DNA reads TGCGCCAGCAGCTTGACAGGGGGGACCCTCTACGAGCAGTACTTC. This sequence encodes CASSLTGGTLYEQYF.

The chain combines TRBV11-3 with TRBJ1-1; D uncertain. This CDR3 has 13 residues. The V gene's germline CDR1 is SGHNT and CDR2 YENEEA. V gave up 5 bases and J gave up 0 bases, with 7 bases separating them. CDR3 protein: CASSLEMNTEAFF. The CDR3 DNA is TGTGCCAGCAGCCTTGAAATGAACACTGAAGCTTTCTTT. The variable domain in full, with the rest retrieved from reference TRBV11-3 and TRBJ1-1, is EAGVVQSPRYKIIEKKQPVAFWCNPISGHNTLYWYLQNLGQGPELLIRYENEEAVDDSQLPKDRFSAERLKGVDSTLKIQPAELGDSAVYLCASSLEMNTEAFFGQGTRLTVV.

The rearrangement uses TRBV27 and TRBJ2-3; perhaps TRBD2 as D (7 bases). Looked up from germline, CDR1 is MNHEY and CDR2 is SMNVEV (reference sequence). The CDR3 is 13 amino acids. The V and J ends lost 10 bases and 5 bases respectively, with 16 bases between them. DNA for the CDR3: TGTGCCATTTCCACAGGGAGGGGAGATACGCAGTATTTT. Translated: CAISTGRGDTQYF.

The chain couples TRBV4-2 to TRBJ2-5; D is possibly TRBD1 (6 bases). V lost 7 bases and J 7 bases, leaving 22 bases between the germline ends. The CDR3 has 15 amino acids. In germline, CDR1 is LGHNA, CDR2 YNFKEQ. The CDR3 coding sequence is TGTGCCAGCAAGCTTGCTTCAGGGGTTGGCGGGACCCAGTACTTC. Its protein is CASKLASGVGGTQYF.

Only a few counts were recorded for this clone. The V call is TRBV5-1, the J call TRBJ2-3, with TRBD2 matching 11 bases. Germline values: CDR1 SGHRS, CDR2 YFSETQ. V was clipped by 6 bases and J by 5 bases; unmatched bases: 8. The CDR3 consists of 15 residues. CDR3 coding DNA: TGCGCCAGCACTCAACTAGCGGGAGTTGTAGATACGCAGTATTTT. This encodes CASTQLAGVVDTQYF.

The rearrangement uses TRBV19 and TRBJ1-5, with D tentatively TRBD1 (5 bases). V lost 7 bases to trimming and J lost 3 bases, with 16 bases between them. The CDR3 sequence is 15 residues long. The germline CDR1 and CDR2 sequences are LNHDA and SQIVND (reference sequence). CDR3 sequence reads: CASTKLDGHNQPQHF. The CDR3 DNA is TGTGCCAGTACTAAGTTGGACGGACACAATCAGCCCCAGCATTTT.

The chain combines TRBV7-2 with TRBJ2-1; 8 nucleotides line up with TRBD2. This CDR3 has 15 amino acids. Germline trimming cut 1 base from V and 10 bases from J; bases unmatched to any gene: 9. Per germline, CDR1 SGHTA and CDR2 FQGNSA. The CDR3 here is CASSLDGRESSEQFF. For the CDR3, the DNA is TGTGCCAGCAGCTTAGACGGGAGGGAATCCAGCGAGCAGTTCTTC.

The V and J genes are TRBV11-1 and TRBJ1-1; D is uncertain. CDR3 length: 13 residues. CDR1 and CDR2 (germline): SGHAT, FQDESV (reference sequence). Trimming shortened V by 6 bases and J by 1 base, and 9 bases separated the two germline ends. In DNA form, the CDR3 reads TGTGCCAGCAGTTCAGGTGGGAACACTGAAGCTTTCTTT. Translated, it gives CASSSGGNTEAFF.

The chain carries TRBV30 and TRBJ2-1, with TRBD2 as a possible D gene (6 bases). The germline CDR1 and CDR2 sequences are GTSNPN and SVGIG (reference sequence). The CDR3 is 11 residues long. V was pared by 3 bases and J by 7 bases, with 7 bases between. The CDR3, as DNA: TGTGCCTGGAGACGGGGGAATGAGCAGTTCTTC. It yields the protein CAWRRGNEQFF.

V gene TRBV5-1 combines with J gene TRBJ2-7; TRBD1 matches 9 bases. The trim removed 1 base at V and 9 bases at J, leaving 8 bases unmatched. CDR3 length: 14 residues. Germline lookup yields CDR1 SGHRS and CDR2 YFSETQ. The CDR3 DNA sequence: TGCGCCAGCAGCTTGTGGGACAGGGATAACGGGCAGTACTTC. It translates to CASSLWDRDNGQYF.

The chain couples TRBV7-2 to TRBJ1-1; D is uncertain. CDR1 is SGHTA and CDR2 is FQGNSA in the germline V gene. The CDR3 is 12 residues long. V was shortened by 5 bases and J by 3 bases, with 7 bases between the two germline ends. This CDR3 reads CASSHGDTEAFF. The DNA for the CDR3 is TGTGCCAGCAGCCATGGGGACACTGAAGCTTTCTTT.

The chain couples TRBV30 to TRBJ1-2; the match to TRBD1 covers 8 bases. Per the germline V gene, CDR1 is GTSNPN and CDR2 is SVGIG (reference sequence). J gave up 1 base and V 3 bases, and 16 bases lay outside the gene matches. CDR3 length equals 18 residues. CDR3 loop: CAWSPKPIGTGDNYGYTF. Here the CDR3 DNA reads TGTGCCTGGAGCCCAAAACCGATTGGGACAGGAGATAACTATGGCTACACCTTC.

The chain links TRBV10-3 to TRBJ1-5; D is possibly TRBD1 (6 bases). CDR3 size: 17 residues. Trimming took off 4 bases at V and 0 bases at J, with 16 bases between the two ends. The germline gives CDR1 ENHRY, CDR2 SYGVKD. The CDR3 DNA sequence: TGTGCCATCAGTGCGGACAGAACGGGCTTTAGCAATCAGCCCCAGCATTTT. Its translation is CAISADRTGFSNQPQHF.

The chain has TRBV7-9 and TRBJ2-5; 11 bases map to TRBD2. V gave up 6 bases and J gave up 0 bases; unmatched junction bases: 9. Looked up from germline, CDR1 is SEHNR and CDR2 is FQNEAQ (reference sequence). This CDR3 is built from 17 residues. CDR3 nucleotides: TGTGCCAGCAGGCCGGGACTAGCGGTCCTCTACCAAGAGACCCAGTACTTC. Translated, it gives CASRPGLAVLYQETQYF.

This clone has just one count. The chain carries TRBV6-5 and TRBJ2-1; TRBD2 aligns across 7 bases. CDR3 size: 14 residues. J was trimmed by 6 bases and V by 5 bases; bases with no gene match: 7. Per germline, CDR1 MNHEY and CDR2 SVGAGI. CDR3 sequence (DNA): TGTGCCAGCAGTCCCGGGACTATGCCCAATGAGCAGTTCTTC. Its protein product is CASSPGTMPNEQFF.

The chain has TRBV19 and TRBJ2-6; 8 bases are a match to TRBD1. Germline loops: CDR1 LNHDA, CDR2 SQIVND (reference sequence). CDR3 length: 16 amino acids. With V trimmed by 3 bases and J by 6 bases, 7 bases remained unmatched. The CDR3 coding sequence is TGTGCCAGTAGTATCTCCGGGACAGGTTTGGCCAACGTCCTGACTTTC. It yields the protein CASSISGTGLANVLTF.